The rows below give T cell receptor beta chains drawn from one sample of a study of PD-L1 blockade in urothelial cancer. Assay used: immunoSEQ multiplex PCR; TCRdb lists only in-frame clones, some missing. Of 65,000 to 85,000 clones listed, more than 85% are singletons. The input for sequencing was PBMCs, taken around atezolizumab (anti-PD-L1) treatment. The receptors were sampled from a woman of 80 years or more with urothelial cancer. Both conserved end residues are part of each CDR3. A D gene is named only where the DNA matches it firmly. Expanded clones are given a class, and other clones once, few, many or no size at all.

>TRBD1|TRBJ1-4|.|TRBV4-1
TGCGCCAGCAGAAACGACAGGGTACCGGATGAAAAACTGTTTTTT
CASRNDRVPDEKLFF
>.|TRBJ1-2|.|TRBV2
TGTGCCAGCAGCCTCGACAAGTATGGCTACACCTTC
CASSLDKYGYTF
>TRBD2|TRBJ2-1|.|TRBV6-1
TGTGCCAGCAGTGGTCGACTAGCAGGCAATGAGCAGTTCTTC
CASSGRLAGNEQFF
>TRBD1|TRBJ2-7|.|TRBV18
TGTGCCAGCTCACCCCGACAGGGCTACGAGCAGTACTTC
CASSPRQGYEQYF
>TRBD2|TRBJ2-3|.|TRBV5-4
TGTGCCAGCAGCATCGGGACTAGCGGGAGTAGCACAGATACGCAGTATTTT
CASSIGTSGSSTDTQYF
>TRBD1|TRBJ2-1|.|TRBV28
TGTGCCAGCAGTCGGGGCGGACAGGCGGACAATGAGCAGTTCTTC
CASSRGGQADNEQFF
>TRBD1|TRBJ2-7|.|TRBV5-4
TGTGCCAGCAGCCCACCGGGACAGGGGCACTACGAGCAGTACTTC
CASSPPGQGHYEQYF
>TRBD1|TRBJ2-2|.|TRBV28
TGTGCCAGCAGTCCGACAGGGGACACCGGGGAGCTGTTTTTT
CASSPTGDTGELFF
>TRBD2|TRBJ2-7|.|TRBV19
TGTGCCAGTAATCCGACTAGCGGGATCGGGGAGCAGTACTTC
CASNPTSGIGEQYF
>.|TRBJ2-5|.|TRBV7-7
TGTGCCAGCAGCGCCCGTTGGATGGGCGGGGAGACCCAGTACTTC
CASSARWMGGETQYF
>.|TRBJ1-5|.|TRBV27
TGTGCCAGCAGTTTCCGACAGAGCAATCAGCCCCAGCATTTT
CASSFRQSNQPQHF
>.|TRBJ2-5|.|TRBV2
TGTGCCAGCAGCGCGAGACAGACCAAAGAGACCCAGTACTTC
CASSARQTKETQYF
>.|TRBJ2-3|.|TRBV13
TGTGCCAGCAGCTTATTGAGTGGGCAGGTTACGCAGTATTTT
CASSLLSGQVTQYF
>TRBD1|TRBJ1-1|.|TRBV5-1
TGCGCCAGCAGCCAGCTGACAGGGGCGAACACTGAAGCTTTCTTT
CASSQLTGANTEAFF
>.|TRBJ1-5|.|TRBV5-6
TGTGCCAGCAGCTTGTATGAAACGGGAAATCAGCCCCAGCATTTT
CASSLYETGNQPQHF
>TRBD2|TRBJ2-1|.|TRBV25-1
TGTGCCAGCAGTGCTACCCGGACTAGCGGAGTCGGTGAGCAGTTCTTC
CASSATRTSGVGEQFF
>TRBD1|TRBJ2-7|.|TRBV4-2
TGTGCCAGCAGCCAAGTTAACCCCGGGACAGGGGCCGCGGAGTACTTC
CASSQVNPGTGAAEYF
>.|TRBJ1-2|.|TRBV7-9
TGTGCCAGCAGCTTGACCAGGGGTGACTATGGCTACACCTTC
CASSLTRGDYGYTF
>.|TRBJ1-1|.|TRBV19
TGTGCCAGTGGTTGGGGGCTCGGAGACACTGAAGCTTTCTTT
CASGWGLGDTEAFF
>.|TRBJ2-7|.|TRBV2
TGTGCCAGCAGTTATAGCTCCTACGAGCAGTACTTC
CASSYSSYEQYF
>.|TRBJ2-1|few|TRBV11-2
TGTGCCAGCAGCCCCAACCGGGGGCAGTTCTTC
CASSPNRGQFF
>TRBD2|TRBJ2-3|once|TRBV29-1
TGCAGCCCTAGCGGGCCCCTTGAAATCACTAGCACAGATACGCAGTATTTT
CSPSGPLEITSTDTQYF
>.|TRBJ1-5|few|TRBV10-3
TGTGCCATCAGCAGGGAGGTCAATCAGCCCCAGCATTTT
CAISREVNQPQHF
>.|TRBJ2-4|.|TRBV10-1
TGCGCCAGCAGTCAGACCGGGGGAAACATTCAGTACTTC
CASSQTGGNIQYF
>.|TRBJ2-1|.|TRBV28
TGTGCCAGCAGGAACAGGGTCTATGAGCAGTTCTTC
CASRNRVYEQFF
>TRBD1|TRBJ1-1|.|TRBV6-1
TGTGCCAGCAAGACAGGGGGGAACACTGAAGCTTTCTTT
CASKTGGNTEAFF
>TRBD1|TRBJ1-5|.|TRBV2
TGTGCCAGCAGTGGACAGGGCCTGCTTAATCAGCCCCAGCATTTT
CASSGQGLLNQPQHF
>.|TRBJ1-1|.|TRBV30
TGTGCCTGGACTAATGAGGGGAACACTGAAGCTTTCTTT
CAWTNEGNTEAFF
>TRBD2|TRBJ2-2|.|TRBV2
TGTGCCAGCTCCCCCCGGGAGGGCACCGGGGAGCTGTTTTTT
CASSPREGTGELFF
>TRBD1|TRBJ1-1|.|TRBV19
TGTGCCAGTAGTCCAAGGGGACAGTTTAACACTGAAGCTTTCTTT
CASSPRGQFNTEAFF
>TRBD1|TRBJ1-2|.|TRBV28
TGTGCCAGCAGTCCCTTCAGGACAGGGGTCTATGGCTACACCTTC
CASSPFRTGVYGYTF
>TRBD2|TRBJ2-1|.|TRBV30
TGTGCCTGGAGGGGGGGGACTAGCGGGAGGCATCTGTTCTTC
CAWRGGTSGRHLFF
>.|TRBJ2-1|.|TRBV18
TGTGCCAGCTATCCCGGGGGTAGGTCCTACAATGAGCAGTTCTTC
CASYPGGRSYNEQFF
>.|TRBJ1-2|.|TRBV9
TGTGCCAGCAGCGTAGCCCCGGGGGTTGGCTACACCTTC
CASSVAPGVGYTF
>TRBD2|TRBJ2-7|.|TRBV11-2
TGTGCCAGCAGCTTCAATGGGGGGGGACTAGCGATCTACGAGCAGTACTTC
CASSFNGGGLAIYEQYF
>.|TRBJ2-2|.|TRBV15
TGTGCCACCAGCAGAGATCATCGGGGGGCTAACACCGGGGAGCTGTTTTTT
CATSRDHRGANTGELFF
>.|TRBJ2-5|.|TRBV27
TGTGCCAGCAGTCTTGGCGGGATTTTGGGGACCCAGTACTTC
CASSLGGILGTQYF
>TRBD1|TRBJ1-1|once|TRBV30
TGTGCCTGGAGTACGACAGGGGGCACTGAAGCTTTCTTT
CAWSTTGGTEAFF
>TRBD2|TRBJ2-1|once|TRBV9
TGTGCCAGCAGCTCACTAGCGGGAGACTACAATGAGCAGTTCTTC
CASSSLAGDYNEQFF
>.|TRBJ1-5|.|TRBV5-1
TGCGCCAGCAGCTTGGACAGGGCGAGTCAGCCCCAGCATTTT
CASSLDRASQPQHF
>TRBD2|TRBJ2-7|.|TRBV12-5
TGTGCTAGTGGTTCCCCACCCATAGCGGGAGACTCCGAGCAGTACTTC
CASGSPPIAGDSEQYF
>.|TRBJ1-1|.|TRBV28
TGTGCCAGCAGTTTAAATGGGCGGACAGCAGCGAACACTGAAGCTTTCTTT
CASSLNGRTAANTEAFF
>.|TRBJ2-7|.|TRBV21-1
TGTGCCAGCAGCCCCCCGGGACACCTTTGCTACGAGCAGTACTTC
CASSPPGHLCYEQYF
>TRBD2|TRBJ2-2|.|TRBV5-1
TGCGCCAGCAGGACCCTCCCTAGCGGGATCACCGGGGAGCTGTTTTTT
CASRTLPSGITGELFF
>.|TRBJ1-2|.|TRBV5-5
TGTGCCAGCAGCTTGGTTTTAAGGGACAACACCTATGGCTACACCTTC
CASSLVLRDNTYGYTF
>TRBD1|TRBJ1-5|.|TRBV9
TGTGCCAGCAGCGTGACAGGGCTGGGCAATCAGCCCCAGCATTTT
CASSVTGLGNQPQHF
>.|TRBJ2-1|.|TRBV28
TGTGCCCTCCTTAGCCCCTCCAATGAGCAGTTCTTC
CALLSPSNEQFF
>.|TRBJ1-2|.|TRBV28
TGTGCCAGCAGTTTTTCGGTGGTGGGAGCTAACTATGGCTACACCTTC
CASSFSVVGANYGYTF
>TRBD1|TRBJ1-1|.|TRBV19
TGTGCCAGTAGTTCACAGGGGGTGAACACTGAAGCTTTCTTT
CASSSQGVNTEAFF
>TRBD2|TRBJ2-1|.|TRBV6-1
TGTGCCAGCAGCACACTAGCGGGAGGACGGAATGAGCAGTTCTTC
CASSTLAGGRNEQFF
>.|TRBJ1-2|.|TRBV30
TGTGCCTGGAGTGTGGCTTCCCACACCTTC
CAWSVASHTF
>.|TRBJ2-5|.|TRBV18
TGTGCCAGCTCACCGGTGAGACAAGAGACCCAGTACTTC
CASSPVRQETQYF
>.|TRBJ2-1|.|TRBV11-2
TGTGCCAGCAGCTTAGCAGGGAACAATGAGCAGTTCTTC
CASSLAGNNEQFF
>.|TRBJ1-1|.|TRBV7-9
TGTGCCAGCAGCTTAAAGGGGCAGGGCACTGAAGCTTTCTTT
CASSLKGQGTEAFF
>.|TRBJ2-1|.|TRBV18
TGTGCCAGCTCCCTAGCCTGGAATGAGCAGTTCTTC
CASSLAWNEQFF